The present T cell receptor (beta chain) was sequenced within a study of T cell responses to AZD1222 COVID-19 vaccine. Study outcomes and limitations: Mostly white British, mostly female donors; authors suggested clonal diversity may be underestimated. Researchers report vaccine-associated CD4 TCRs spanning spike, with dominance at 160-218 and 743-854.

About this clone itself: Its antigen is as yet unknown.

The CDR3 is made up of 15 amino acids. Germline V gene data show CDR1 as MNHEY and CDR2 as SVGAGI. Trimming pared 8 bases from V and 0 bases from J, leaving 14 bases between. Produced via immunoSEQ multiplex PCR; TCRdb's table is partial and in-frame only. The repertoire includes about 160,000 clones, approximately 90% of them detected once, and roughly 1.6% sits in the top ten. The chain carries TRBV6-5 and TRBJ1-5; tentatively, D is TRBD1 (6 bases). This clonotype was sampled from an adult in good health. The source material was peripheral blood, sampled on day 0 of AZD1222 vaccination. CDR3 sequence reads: CASEWGRDSNQPQHF. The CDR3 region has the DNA TGTGCCAGCGAGTGGGGGCGCGATAGCAATCAGCCCCAGCATTTT.